The source of this TCR beta chain is a study of cytomegalovirus exposure and HLA in healthy donors. Per germline, CDR1 GTSNPN and CDR2 SVGIG (reference sequence). V shed 1 base and J shed 8 bases, with 12 bases lying between them. The CDR3 loop spans 13 amino acids. General observations from the study: It was reported that the classifier diagnosed cytomegalovirus status with high specificity and sensitivity in both the original and validation cohorts. A later analysis found first-cohort TCR clusters tended to co-occur in the roughly 120 validation repertoires.

This clone was seen a single time. Its antigen is undetermined. Clones were sequenced by immunoSEQ multiplex PCR, and TCRdb holds only the in-frame ones, with some missing. The data hold some 120,000 clones, with 95% to 96% observed a single time. The rearrangement uses TRBV30 and TRBJ2-1; D perhaps matches TRBD2 (5 bases). Material: PBMCs. This TCR was recovered from a man aged 18 to 29 in good health and CMV-seronegative. In nucleotides, the CDR3 is TGTGCCTGGAGTGCTGGAGGCTTGGATGAGCAGTTCTTC. Protein sequence: CAWSAGGLDEQFF.